These 32 T cell receptor beta chains share one sample of origin, sequenced in a study of T-cell memory formation after mild COVID-19. TCRdb analysed the 5' RACE reads with MiXCR anew, one entry per CDR3 protein. The sample consists of 300,000 to 350,000 distinct CDR3 sequences, around 13% of them appearing once. The source material was PBMCs or a T cell subset sorted from them (not recorded which). The source of these receptors is a man aged 18 to 35 who had mild COVID-19 (a few samples of this study predate the infection). Cell type and time point are not known.

The rearrangement links TRBV10-3 to TRBJ2-1; 9 positions match TRBD1. This CDR3 has 15 amino acids. Trimming took 0 bases from V and 5 from J; bases not matched to a gene: 2. Germline CDR1 reads ENHRY; CDR2 reads SYGVKD. The CDR3 DNA follows: TGTGCCATCAGTGAGTCTTGGACAGGGGACAATGAGCAGTTCTTC. Translated: CAISESWTGDNEQFF.

V usage is TRBV5-1 and J usage is TRBJ1-1; tentative D call: TRBD1 (5 bases). Germline CDR1 and CDR2: SGHRS and YFSETQ. Trimming took off 4 bases at V and 5 bases at J, with 15 bases between the two ends. This CDR3 contains 14 residues. The CDR3 spells CASSVDSAVTEAFF. The DNA for the CDR3 is TGCGCCAGCAGCGTTGACAGCGCAGTTACTGAAGCTTTCTTT. The entire variable domain, with the rest obtained from reference TRBV5-1 and TRBJ1-1, is as follows: KAGVTQTPRYLIKTRGQQVTLSCSPISGHRSVSWYQQTPGQGLQFLFEYFSETQRNKGNFPGRFSGRQFSNSRSEMNVSTLELGDSALYLCASSVDSAVTEAFFGQGTRLTVV.

J is TRBJ1-1 and V is TRBV5-4; no definite D call. Germline-derived CDR1 and CDR2 are SGHNT and YYREEE (reference sequence). V was trimmed by 6 bases and J by 1 base, leaving 10 bases between them. The length of the CDR3 is 13 residues. DNA for the CDR3: TGTGCCAGCACGCCTCTCGAGAACACTGAAGCTTTCTTT. Translated: CASTPLENTEAFF.

V and J are TRBV7-2 and TRBJ2-2; 7 bases agree with TRBD1. The J segment lost 6 bases and the V segment lost 2 bases, leaving 3 bases of the junction unmatched. The CDR3 loop spans 14 amino acids. Germline V gives CDR1 SGHTA, CDR2 FQGNSA. CDR3 protein: CASSLNTGAGELFF. CDR3 sequence (DNA): TGTGCCAGCAGCTTAAATACAGGGGCCGGGGAGCTGTTTTTT. Together with reference TRBV7-2 and TRBJ2-2, the CDR3 gives the full variable domain: GAGVSQSPSNKVTEKGKDVELRCDPISGHTALYWYRQSLGQGLEFLIYFQGNSAPDKSGLPSDRFSAERTGGSVSTLTIQRTQQEDSAVYLCASSLNTGAGELFFGEGSRLTVL.

This clonotype was seen more than once but under ten times. The rearrangement links TRBV6-2 or TRBV6-3 to TRBJ1-2; no clear D. With 8 bases removed from V and 10 bases from J, the gap between germline ends came to 11 bases. The CDR3 spans 10 residues. CDR1 and CDR2 from the germline V gene are MNHEY and SVGEGT. The CDR3 DNA follows: TGTGCCAGCGAGGCTAAGACCTACACCTTC. This codes for CASEAKTYTF.

In this sample, this clonotype turned up a few times. The chain joins TRBV13 to TRBJ1-2; D is ambiguous. This CDR3 region has 14 residues. The germline V and J ends were trimmed by 5 bases and 5 bases, with 15 bases remaining between them. Germline V gene sequence: CDR1 PRHDT, CDR2 FYEKMQ (reference sequence). The CDR3 DNA sequence: TGTGCCAGCAGCCTCTTGTCGGGCTTTTATGGCTACACCTTC. As protein: CASSLLSGFYGYTF.

This clonotype was seen repeatedly, ten times or more. J is TRBJ2-3 and V is TRBV7-2, with 9 positions matching TRBD2. The CDR3 loop spans 15 amino acids. After removal of 5 bases from V and 0 bases from J, the junction contained 3 bases not matched to a gene. Germline assignment: CDR1 SGHTA and CDR2 FQGNSA. The CDR3 DNA follows: TGTGCCAGCAGCCCCGGACTAGCGAGCACAGATACGCAGTATTTT. This sequence encodes CASSPGLASTDTQYF. Together with reference TRBV7-2 and TRBJ2-3, the CDR3 gives the full variable domain: GAGVSQSPSNKVTEKGKDVELRCDPISGHTALYWYRQSLGQGLEFLIYFQGNSAPDKSGLPSDRFSAERTGGSVSTLTIQRTQQEDSAVYLCASSPGLASTDTQYFGPGTRLTVL.

This clonotype was picked up a small number of times. The chain has TRBV5-5 and TRBJ2-5; D ambiguous. Trimming shortened V by 4 bases and J by 5 bases, and 12 bases separated the two germline ends. The CDR3 is 13 amino acids. Germline CDR1 and CDR2: SGHKS and YYEKEE (reference sequence). The CDR3 nucleotides read TGTGCCAGCAGCGGGGATTTGGGGGAGACCCAGTACTTC. Residues: CASSGDLGETQYF.

J is TRBJ1-1 and V is TRBV19; D remains unclear. V was shortened by 3 bases and J by 1 base, with 6 bases between the two germline ends. From germline, CDR1 is LNHDA and CDR2 SQIVND (reference sequence). The CDR3 spans 13 residues. CDR3 DNA: TGTGCCAGTAGTATTGTCGAGAACACTGAAGCTTTCTTT. This codes for CASSIVENTEAFF. Looking up the rest from reference TRBV19 and TRBJ1-1 gives the full variable domain: DGGITQSPKYLFRKEGQNVTLSCEQNLNHDAMYWYRQDPGQGLRLIYYSQIVNDFQKGDIAEGYSVSREKKESFPLTVTSAQKNPTAFYLCASSIVENTEAFFGQGTRLTVV.

This clonotype was seen a few times. V gene TRBV7-2 combines with J gene TRBJ1-1; D unresolved. From germline, CDR1 is SGHTA and CDR2 FQGNSA. V was shortened by 7 bases and J by 7 bases, with 16 bases between the two germline ends. CDR3 length: 13 amino acids. The CDR3 bases are TGTGCCAGCACCCCAAGCAGGCCCTATGAAGCTTTCTTT. Protein: CASTPSRPYEAFF.

The V and J genes are TRBV6-5 and TRBJ2-5; 10 bases align to TRBD2. This CDR3 has 16 residues. CDR1 and CDR2 (germline): MNHEY, SVGAGI. The V gene end was trimmed by 6 bases and the J gene end by 3 bases; junction bases not matched to a gene: 10. The CDR3 DNA is TGTGCCAGCAGACCGGGACTAGCGTCCTCGGAAGAGACCCAGTACTTC. Protein product: CASRPGLASSEETQYF.

This clonotype was picked up many times. The chain combines TRBV10-3 with TRBJ2-1; 10 nucleotides align to TRBD2. The CDR3 covers 16 residues. Germline V CDR1 and CDR2: ENHRY, SYGVKD. V lost 5 bases and J lost 0; bases outside the gene matches: 4. The CDR3 DNA follows: TGTGCCATCAGTAAGATAGCGGGGGGCTCCTACAATGAGCAGTTCTTC. It encodes CAISKIAGGSYNEQFF.

This clonotype was detected a few times. This chain joins TRBV3-1 and TRBJ2-3; 11 bases agree with TRBD2. This CDR3 has 18 residues. V gave up 4 bases and J gave up 0 bases; unmatched junction bases: 9. Germline V CDR1 and CDR2: LGHDT, YNNKEL (reference sequence). The CDR3 spells CASSRVPGLAASTDTQYF. Here the CDR3 DNA reads TGTGCCAGCAGCCGAGTACCGGGACTAGCGGCTAGCACAGATACGCAGTATTTT.

V usage is TRBV20-1 and J usage is TRBJ1-3; D not certain. The CDR3 loop spans 11 amino acids. The germline V and J ends were trimmed by 5 bases and 5 bases, with 7 bases remaining between them. The germline V gene has CDR1 DFQATT and CDR2 SNEGSKA (reference sequence). CDR3 region: CSAGRRNTIYF. The CDR3 region has the DNA TGCAGTGCTGGGCGAAGAAACACCATATATTTT.

This sequence joins TRBV4-1 and TRBJ1-1; no clear D. The CDR3 is 14 residues long. Between the trimmed V and J ends, which lost 6 bases and 5 bases, there was a span of 16 bases. The germline V gene encodes CDR1 MGHRA and CDR2 YSYEKL. CDR3 protein: CASRERWSRTEAFF. The CDR3 nucleotides are TGCGCCAGCAGGGAAAGATGGTCGCGTACTGAAGCTTTCTTT.

The gene calls are TRBV4-3 and TRBJ1-6, with D possibly being TRBD1 (5 bases). CDR1 is LGHNA and CDR2 is YSLEER in the germline V gene. The CDR3 extends over 16 amino acids. V lost 0 bases, J lost 9 bases, and 15 bases lay in between. CDR3 loop: CASSQDGNSGGSPLHF. CDR3 DNA sequence: TGCGCCAGCAGCCAAGATGGCAATTCGGGGGGTTCACCCCTCCACTTT.

CDR3 in DNA: TGTGCCAGCAGCCAGGGGTCACTAGCGGGGGGGGTTACAGATACGCAGTATTTT. As protein: CASSQGSLAGGVTDTQYF. The V call is TRBV7-8, the J call TRBJ2-3, with 13 bases identical to TRBD2. The junction had 11 bases not matched to a gene; V was cut back by 5 bases and J by 3 bases. The CDR3 extends over 18 amino acids. From germline, CDR1 is SGHVS and CDR2 FQNEAQ.

This clonotype turned up a few times. The rearrangement joins TRBV20-1 to TRBJ2-5; D is uncertain. This CDR3 region has 13 residues. From germline, CDR1 is DFQATT and CDR2 SNEGSKA (reference sequence). V shed 6 bases and J shed 1 base, with 12 bases lying between them. CDR3 bases: TGCAGTGCCGCCTGGGTACCCCAAGAGACCCAGTACTTC. Translated, it gives CSAAWVPQETQYF.

The J gene is TRBJ2-7, the V gene TRBV6-4; D may be TRBD1 (6 bases). V was shortened by 10 bases and J by 3 bases, with 13 bases between the two germline ends. The CDR3 loop spans 12 amino acids. Germline CDR1 is MRHNA and CDR2 is SNTAGT. The CDR3 region has the DNA TGTGCCAACGACAGGAGCTACTACGAGCAGTACGTC. This gives the protein CANDRSYYEQYV.

In this sample, this clonotype turned up a few times. The genes are TRBV12-3 or TRBV12-4 and TRBJ2-7; D possibly corresponds to TRBD1 (6 bases). The CDR3 sequence is 12 residues long. Trimming shortened V by 5 bases and J by 6 bases, and 11 bases separated the two germline ends. CDR3 sequence (DNA): TGTGCCAGCAGTCCACAGGGCACCGAGCAGTACTTC. The encoded protein is CASSPQGTEQYF.

V gene TRBV2 combines with J gene TRBJ2-4; D is uncertain. This CDR3 comprises 12 residues. Trimming stripped 9 bases from V and 5 bases from J, with 11 bases between. Germline V gene data show CDR1 as SNHLY and CDR2 as FYNNEI. The CDR3 region has the DNA TGTGCCAGTACCCGTAGCCAAAACATTCAGTACTTC. It yields the protein CASTRSQNIQYF.

Many counts were recorded for this clonotype. The V and J genes are TRBV12-3 or TRBV12-4 and TRBJ2-3; D not resolved. This CDR3 region has 13 residues. V lost 8 bases to trimming and J lost 1 base, with 10 bases between them. As DNA, the CDR3 is TGTGCCAGCGGTCTGACCGGCACAGATACGCAGTATTTT. Translation gives CASGLTGTDTQYF.

The chain has TRBV12-3 or TRBV12-4 and TRBJ1-5; unclear D gene. The CDR3 contains 13 residues. Trimming removed 3 bases at V and 4 bases at J, with 7 bases between. The CDR3 loop reads CASSFGLNQPQHF. The CDR3 DNA reads TGTGCCAGCAGTTTTGGACTTAATCAGCCCCAGCATTTT.

This clonotype was observed a handful of times. V gene TRBV10-3 combines with J gene TRBJ2-5; 8 bases fit TRBD2. The CDR3 loop spans 14 amino acids. Trimming removed 4 bases from V and 5 bases from J; junction bases left unmatched: 6. From germline, CDR1 is ENHRY and CDR2 SYGVKD. In DNA, the CDR3 is TGTGCCATCAGTGCCGGGGGGGCCGGGGAGACCCAGTACTTC. The encoded protein is CAISAGGAGETQYF.

The V gene is TRBV7-2, the J gene TRBJ2-1; 8 nucleotides agree with TRBD1. There are 16 residues in the CDR3. V shed 1 base and J 1 base; nucleotides not matched to a gene: 3. Germline V gene data show CDR1 as SGHTA and CDR2 as FQGNSA. The CDR3 sequence: CASSLDQGASYNEQFF. CDR3 sequence (DNA): TGTGCCAGCAGCTTAGACCAGGGGGCTTCCTACAATGAGCAGTTCTTC.

This clonotype has at least ten counts. V usage is TRBV2 and J usage is TRBJ1-5; the match to TRBD1 covers 9 bases. CDR3 length: 14 amino acids. V lost 5 bases and J lost 7; bases outside the gene matches: 6. The V gene's germline CDR1 is SNHLY and CDR2 FYNNEI. CDR3 DNA sequence: TGTGCCAGCAGTAGGGGGACAGGGCGGCAGCCCCAGCATTTT. Translated: CASSRGTGRQPQHF.

This clonotype was detected ten times or more. This chain uses TRBV5-1 with TRBJ2-3; D not resolved. The CDR3 contains 14 residues. Trimming took off 4 bases at V and 0 bases at J, with 9 bases between the two ends. Germline loops: CDR1 SGHRS, CDR2 YFSETQ. The CDR3 here is CASSPSGSTDTQYF. The CDR3 nucleotides read TGCGCCAGCAGCCCCAGTGGAAGCACAGATACGCAGTATTTT.

The rearrangement uses TRBV6-5 and TRBJ2-7; 10 nucleotides match TRBD2. V was pared by 2 bases and J by 5 bases, with 9 bases of the junction left unmatched. The germline V gene has CDR1 MNHEY and CDR2 SVGAGI. CDR3 size: 16 residues. The CDR3 is CASSYPLAGGLNEQYF. The CDR3, as DNA: TGTGCCAGCAGTTACCCCTTAGCGGGGGGCCTTAACGAGCAGTACTTC.

The gene calls are TRBV7-9 and TRBJ1-3; no reliable D call. This CDR3 is built from 13 residues. V lost 10 bases, J lost 0 bases, and 10 bases lay in between. Germline V CDR1 and CDR2: SEHNR, FQNEAQ (reference sequence). CDR3 region: CATEWGSGNTIYF. DNA for the CDR3: TGTGCCACCGAATGGGGCTCTGGAAACACCATATATTTT.

The chain is built from TRBV12-3 or TRBV12-4 and TRBJ2-2; 16 bases align to TRBD2. The CDR3 has 20 amino acids. V trimming: 7 bases; J trimming: 4 bases; junction bases outside the gene matches: 15. CDR3 coding DNA: TGTGCCAGCAACCCCCCGGGACTAGCGGGGGGGCCGGAGGCCACCGGGGAGCTGTTTTTT. Translation: CASNPPGLAGGPEATGELFF.

V gene TRBV29-1 combines with J gene TRBJ1-1, with 7 bases lining up with TRBD1. CDR3 length equals 13 residues. J was trimmed by 1 base and V by 4 bases; bases with no gene match: 3. Per the germline V gene, CDR1 is SQVTM and CDR2 is ANQGSEA. The CDR3 loop reads CSVGEGANTEAFF. Here the CDR3 DNA reads TGCAGCGTTGGGGAGGGGGCGAACACTGAAGCTTTCTTT.

The chain combines TRBV3-1 with TRBJ2-5; possibly TRBD2 for D (6 bases). This CDR3 has 15 residues. Germline CDR1 and CDR2: LGHDT and YNNKEL (reference sequence). Trimming removed 5 bases at V and 2 bases at J, with 15 bases between. CDR3 bases: TGTGCCAGCAGCTTCCTGGGGGGTGGACAAGAGACCCAGTACTTC. Translated: CASSFLGGGQETQYF.